The 7 T cell receptor beta chains below come from one sample, sequenced in a study of cytomegalovirus exposure and HLA in healthy donors. PCR was performed using 60 Vbeta and 13 Jbeta primers. TCRdb keeps only in-frame clones here, not all; method: immunoSEQ multiplex PCR. The table has roughly 200,000 clones, roughly 90% seen once. The sequencing sample was made of PBMCs. The receptor source for this set is a woman under 30 in good health and CMV-seronegative.

The CDR3 sequence: CAWSGPGLFYTF. For the CDR3, the DNA is TGTGCCTGGAGTGGGCCAGGGCTTTTCTACACCTTC. The chain has TRBV30 and TRBJ1-2, with D possibly TRBD1 on 5 matching bases. The CDR3 runs 12 residues. The V and J ends lost 1 base and 10 bases respectively, with 13 bases between them. Germline values: CDR1 GTSNPN, CDR2 SVGIG (reference sequence).

CDR3 DNA sequence: TGTGCCAGCAGCTTAGATGGGACAAGGGGCTATGGCTACACCTTC. Encoded protein: CASSLDGTRGYGYTF. This sequence joins TRBV7-2 and TRBJ1-2; D perhaps matches TRBD1 (6 bases). Germline CDR1 is SGHTA and CDR2 is FQGNSA. V was clipped by 1 base and J by 4 bases, with 13 bases between them. CDR3 length: 15 amino acids.

The chain uses TRBV7-6 and TRBJ2-7; D is possibly TRBD2 (5 bases). Per the germline V gene, CDR1 is SGHVS and CDR2 is FNYEAQ. Trimming removed 5 bases from V and 1 base from J, with 9 bases in between. CDR3 size: 13 residues. CDR3 bases: TGTGCCAGCAGCCGGGGTTCGTCCTACGAGCAGTACTTC. Translation: CASSRGSSYEQYF. The whole variable domain, filled in from reference TRBV7-6 and TRBJ2-7, reads GAGVSQSPRYKVTKRGQDVALRCDPISGHVSLYWYRQALGQGPEFLTYFNYEAQQDKSGLPNDRFSAERPEGSISTLTIQRTEQRDSAMYRCASSRGSSYEQYFGPGTRLTVT.

The J gene is TRBJ2-4, the V gene TRBV7-6; 9 nucleotides agree with TRBD1. Trimming at V came to 1 base and at J to 2 bases, leaving 6 bases not matched to a gene. The CDR3 contains 17 residues. The germline gives CDR1 SGHVS, CDR2 FNYEAQ. The CDR3 sequence is CASSLGIGTGTKNIQYF. CDR3 sequence (DNA): TGTGCCAGCAGCTTAGGTATCGGGACAGGGACCAAAAACATTCAGTACTTC.

The chain carries TRBV23-1 and TRBJ2-3; 8 bases match TRBD2. TRBV23-1 is known as an ORF, though its function is uncertain. The CDR3 runs to 17 residues. Trimming removed 6 bases from V and 3 bases from J; junction bases left unmatched: 14. CDR3 coding DNA: TGCGCCAGCAGCCCCTTCCTCGGCGGGGGGCGAACAGATACGCAGTATTTT. Amino acid sequence: CASSPFLGGGRTDTQYF.

V is TRBV9 and J is TRBJ1-2, with 8 bases lining up with TRBD1. Trimming at V came to 1 base and at J to 8 bases, leaving 4 bases not matched to a gene. Germline-derived CDR1 and CDR2 are SGDLS and YYNGEE. The length of the CDR3 is 13 residues. The CDR3 protein is CASSVMDRAGYTF. The CDR3 DNA reads as TGTGCCAGCAGCGTAATGGACAGGGCCGGCTACACCTTC.

This clone showed up just once. The chain has TRBV18 and TRBJ2-1; 7 nucleotides agree with TRBD2. Germline V gene data show CDR1 as KGHSH and CDR2 as LQKENI. The CDR3 has 16 residues. V shed 2 bases and J 5 bases; nucleotides not matched to a gene: 9. CDR3: CASSPFRGRRDNEQFF. CDR3 DNA: TGTGCCAGCTCACCATTCCGCGGGAGAAGGGACAATGAGCAGTTCTTC.